The rows below give T cell receptor beta chains drawn from one sample of a study of OX40 agonist ivuxolimab in advanced cancers. Generated by immunoSEQ multiplex PCR, the TCRdb table keeps only in-frame clones and is missing some. The sample has roughly 87,000 clones, approximately 91% seen once. The starting material was CD4+ or CD8+ T cells sorted from blood, obtained in a trial of the OX40 agonist ivuxolimab. These receptor sequences come from an adult with an advanced solid tumor such as melanoma, head and neck, liver or kidney cancer. CDR3s include the opening cysteine and the closing phenylalanine or tryptophan. Each record gives: clone size, J gene, V gene, D gene, CDR3 DNA, CDR3 protein. D genes are given only for firm matches. Where a row states a size, it is once, few, many or the class of an expanded clone; other rows omit it.

once	TRBJ1-1	TRBV7-6	-	TGTGCCAGCAGCCCACAGGAATGGAACACTGAAGCTTTCTTT	CASSPQEWNTEAFF
-	TRBJ1-3	TRBV5-1	-	TGCGCCAGCAGCCTAGGGATTCTCTCTGGAAACACCATATATTTT	CASSLGILSGNTIYF
-	TRBJ2-3	TRBV5-4	-	TGTGCCAGCAGCTCCCGAACGGACAGCACAGATACGCAGTATTTT	CASSSRTDSTDTQYF
-	TRBJ1-2	TRBV28	TRBD1	TGTGCCAGCCGAACCCCAGGGGGGGGCTATGGCTACACCTTC	CASRTPGGGYGYTF
-	TRBJ2-7	TRBV18	TRBD1	TGTGCCAGCTCACCCCCACAGGGGGCTACATACGAGCAGTACTTC	CASSPPQGATYEQYF
-	TRBJ2-7	TRBV18	TRBD1	TGTGCCAGCTCACCGGCACTGACAGGGGTGTACGAGCAGTACTTC	CASSPALTGVYEQYF
-	TRBJ1-2	TRBV28	-	TGTGCCAGCAGTTTTCCGATTCGGGGGGAGACTAACTATGGCTACACCTTC	CASSFPIRGETNYGYTF
-	TRBJ2-5	TRBV11-2	-	TGTGCCAGCAGCTTAAGCAGGGGTCAAGAGACCCAGTACTTC	CASSLSRGQETQYF
-	TRBJ2-5	TRBV5-4	TRBD2	TGTGCCAGCAGCTTAACGGCGGGAGCGGGGGAGACCCAGTACTTC	CASSLTAGAGETQYF
-	TRBJ1-1	TRBV25-1	-	TGTGCCAGCTGTGGGGTAAGGAACACTGAAGCTTTCTTT	CASCGVRNTEAFF
-	TRBJ2-5	TRBV11-3	-	TGTGCCAGCAGCCTCGGGACTCAAACGCGGGAGACCCAGTACTTC	CASSLGTQTRETQYF
-	TRBJ2-7	TRBV18	-	TGTGCCAGCTCATCCCAGGGTACCTACGAGCAGTACTTC	CASSSQGTYEQYF
once	TRBJ1-6	TRBV28	-	TGTGCCAGCAGGGAACAGGGCTCCTATAATTCACCCCTCCACTTT	CASREQGSYNSPLHF
-	TRBJ1-6	TRBV28	-	TGTGCCAGCAGCCCGGAAAGACATAATTCACCCCTCCACTTT	CASSPERHNSPLHF
-	TRBJ2-7	TRBV5-6	TRBD1	TGTGCCAGCAGCTTGCGAGGGGGCGACGAGCAGTACTTC	CASSLRGGDEQYF
-	TRBJ2-7	TRBV20-1	-	TGCAGTGCTAAAACCCCGGGAAGCCAGTACTTC	CSAKTPGSQYF
-	TRBJ2-1	TRBV6-6	TRBD2	TGTGCCAGCAGTTACAGCGGGGGAACCTACAATGAGCAGTTCTTC	CASSYSGGTYNEQFF
-	TRBJ2-3	TRBV18	TRBD2	TGTGCCAGCTCGGAATTAGCGGGGGACCTAGATACGCAGTATTTT	CASSELAGDLDTQYF
-	TRBJ1-1	TRBV7-9	-	TGTGCCAGCAGCTCACCGGGGGGGAACACTGAAGCTTTCTTT	CASSSPGGNTEAFF
-	TRBJ1-6	TRBV30	TRBD1	TGTGCCGCAAGTCCCCCCGGGACAGATAATTCACCCCTCCACTTT	CAASPPGTDNSPLHF
-	TRBJ1-2	TRBV5-4	-	TGTGCCAGCAGCTTGAGGACAGCTATCTTCTACTGGGACTATGGCTACACCTTC	CASSLRTAIFYWDYGYTF
-	TRBJ2-2	TRBV19	TRBD1	TGTGCCAGTAGTATTGGACAGGGAAACACCGGGGAGCTGTTTTTT	CASSIGQGNTGELFF
-	TRBJ2-2	TRBV5-1	-	TGCGCCAGCAGCCCACTGTCGGACACCGGGGAGCTGTTTTTT	CASSPLSDTGELFF
-	TRBJ1-4	TRBV5-4	-	TGTGCCAGCAGCTTGGCCGGTAATGAAAAACTGTTTTTT	CASSLAGNEKLFF
-	TRBJ2-5	TRBV7-9	-	TGTGCCAGCAGCTTAGTTGACACCCAACAAGAGACCCAGTACTTC	CASSLVDTQQETQYF
-	TRBJ2-7	TRBV5-1	-	TGCGCCAGCAGCTTGGAAGCGGTGATGCCCTACGAGCAGTACTTC	CASSLEAVMPYEQYF
-	TRBJ2-1	TRBV14	-	TGTGCCAGCAGCCCAGGGCTTTCCCGCCTTAGTGAGCAGTTCTTC	CASSPGLSRLSEQFF
-	TRBJ2-5	TRBV7-2	-	TGTGCCAGCAGCTTTCAAGGGGGAGAAAGAGAGACCCAGTACTTC	CASSFQGGERETQYF
few	TRBJ1-2	TRBV2	TRBD1	TGTGCCAGCAGTCGGCGGGGGACAGGGTTAGATGGCTACACCTTC	CASSRRGTGLDGYTF
-	TRBJ2-1	TRBV19	TRBD2	TGTGCCAGTATGATTAGCGGGGGGACCTACAATGAGCAGTTCTTC	CASMISGGTYNEQFF
-	TRBJ2-1	TRBV5-1	TRBD2	TGCGCCAGCAGCGTGGGGACTAGCGGGAGGATGATGTACAATGAGCAGTTCTTC	CASSVGTSGRMMYNEQFF
-	TRBJ2-1	TRBV7-9	-	TGTGCCAGCAGCTTAGTAACCAGCCTGGTCCAACGCGAGCAGTTCTTC	CASSLVTSLVQREQFF